This T cell receptor (beta chain) is from a study of blood T cell repertoires in COVID-19. TCRdb keeps only in-frame clones here, not all; method: immunoSEQ multiplex PCR. The sample includes 150,000 to 170,000 clones, around 84% of them seen just once. The study recruited people aged roughly 18 to 89 years across around 24 US areas. Assignments of participants to cohorts depended upon their own reported clinical history. The CDR3 runs to 16 residues. The germline V gene encodes CDR1 MNHEY and CDR2 SVGEGT. The V gene end was trimmed by 0 bases and the J gene end by 5 bases; junction bases not matched to a gene: 8.

The source of this sequence is a middle-aged man who had recovered from COVID-19. This chain joins TRBV6-2 or TRBV6-3 and TRBJ2-7, with TRBD1 identical over 9 bases. Sequenced sample: PBMCs or T cells enriched from blood (not recorded which). CDR3 sequence (DNA): TGTGCCAGCAGTTACTCCTGGACAGGGGAGGGAGACGAGCAGTACTTC. It codes for CASSYSWTGEGDEQYF.